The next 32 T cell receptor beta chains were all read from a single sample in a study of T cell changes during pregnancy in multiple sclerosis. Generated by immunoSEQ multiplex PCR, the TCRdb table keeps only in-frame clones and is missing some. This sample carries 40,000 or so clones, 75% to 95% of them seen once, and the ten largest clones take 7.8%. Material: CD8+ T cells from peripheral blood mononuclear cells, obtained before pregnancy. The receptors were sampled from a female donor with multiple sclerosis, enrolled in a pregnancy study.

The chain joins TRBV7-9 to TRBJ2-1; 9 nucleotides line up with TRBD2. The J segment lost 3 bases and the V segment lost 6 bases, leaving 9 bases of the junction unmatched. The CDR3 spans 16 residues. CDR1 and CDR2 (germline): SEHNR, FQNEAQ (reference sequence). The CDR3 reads CASRDTGTSFYNEQFF. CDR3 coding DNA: TGTGCCAGCAGGGATACCGGGACTAGCTTCTACAATGAGCAGTTCTTC.

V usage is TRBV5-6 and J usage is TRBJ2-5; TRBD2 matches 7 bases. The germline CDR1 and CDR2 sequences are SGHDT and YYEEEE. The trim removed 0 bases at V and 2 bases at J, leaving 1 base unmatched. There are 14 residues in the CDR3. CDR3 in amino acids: CASSLEGLQETQYF. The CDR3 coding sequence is TGTGCCAGCAGCTTGGAGGGACTACAAGAGACCCAGTACTTC.

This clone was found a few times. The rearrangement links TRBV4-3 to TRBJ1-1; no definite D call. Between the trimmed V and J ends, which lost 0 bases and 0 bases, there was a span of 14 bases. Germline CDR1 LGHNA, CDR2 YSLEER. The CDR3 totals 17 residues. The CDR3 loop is CASSQEDTVVMNTEAFF. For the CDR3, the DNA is TGCGCCAGCAGCCAAGAAGACACCGTAGTCATGAACACTGAAGCTTTCTTT.

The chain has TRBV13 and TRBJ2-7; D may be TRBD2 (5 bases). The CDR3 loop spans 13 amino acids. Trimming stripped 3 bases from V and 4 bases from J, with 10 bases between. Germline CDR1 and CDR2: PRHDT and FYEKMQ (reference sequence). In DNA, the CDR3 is TGTGCCAGCAGCTTCGCTAGCAGTTACGAGCAGTACTTC. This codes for CASSFASSYEQYF.

The CDR3 region has the DNA TGTGCCAGCAGTGAACTAGCGGGAGCGAACACCGGGGAGCTGTTTTTT. Residues: CASSELAGANTGELFF. This chain links TRBV2 with TRBJ2-2; 10 nucleotides match TRBD2. This CDR3 has 16 amino acids. V was clipped by 2 bases and J by 0 bases; unmatched bases: 0. CDR1 SNHLY and CDR2 FYNNEI come from the germline V gene.

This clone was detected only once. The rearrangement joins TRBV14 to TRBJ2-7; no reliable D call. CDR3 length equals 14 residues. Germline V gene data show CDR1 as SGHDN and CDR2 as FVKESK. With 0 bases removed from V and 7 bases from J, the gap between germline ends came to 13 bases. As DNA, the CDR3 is TGTGCCAGCAGCCAAGATCCCTCCTCCTTGGAGCAGTACTTC. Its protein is CASSQDPSSLEQYF.

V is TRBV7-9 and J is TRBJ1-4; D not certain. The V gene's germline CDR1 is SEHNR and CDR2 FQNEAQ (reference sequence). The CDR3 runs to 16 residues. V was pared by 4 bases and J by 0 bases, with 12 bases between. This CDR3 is CASSSHPGTTNEKLFF. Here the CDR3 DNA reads TGTGCCAGCAGCTCCCACCCCGGTACAACTAATGAAAAACTGTTTTTT.

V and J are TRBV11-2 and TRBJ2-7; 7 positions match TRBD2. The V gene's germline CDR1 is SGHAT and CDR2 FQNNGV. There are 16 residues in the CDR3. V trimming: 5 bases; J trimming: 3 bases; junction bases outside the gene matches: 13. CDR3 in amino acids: CASSARGAGSLYEQYF. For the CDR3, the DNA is TGTGCCAGCAGCGCCCGGGGAGCGGGATCCCTCTACGAGCAGTACTTC. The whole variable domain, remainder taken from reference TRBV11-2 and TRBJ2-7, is EAGVAQSPRYKIIEKRQSVAFWCNPISGHATLYWYQQILGQGPKLLIQFQNNGVVDDSQLPKDRFSAERLKGVDSTLKIQPAKLEDSAVYLCASSARGAGSLYEQYFGPGTRLTVT.

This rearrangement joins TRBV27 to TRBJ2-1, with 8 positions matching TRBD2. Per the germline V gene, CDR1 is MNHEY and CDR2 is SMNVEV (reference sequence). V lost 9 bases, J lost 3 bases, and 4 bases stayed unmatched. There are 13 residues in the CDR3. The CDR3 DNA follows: TGTGCCAGTGGAAGCGGGAGCTACAATGAGCAGTTCTTC. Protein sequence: CASGSGSYNEQFF.

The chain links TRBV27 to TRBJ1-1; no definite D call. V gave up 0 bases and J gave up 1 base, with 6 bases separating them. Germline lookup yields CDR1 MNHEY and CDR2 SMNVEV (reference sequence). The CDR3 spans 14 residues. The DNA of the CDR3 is TGTGCCAGCAGTTTATCGAGGGCGAACACTGAAGCTTTCTTT. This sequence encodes CASSLSRANTEAFF.

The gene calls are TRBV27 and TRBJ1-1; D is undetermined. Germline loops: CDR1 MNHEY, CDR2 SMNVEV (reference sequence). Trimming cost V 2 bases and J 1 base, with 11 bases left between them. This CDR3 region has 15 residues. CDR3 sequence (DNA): TGTGCCAGCAGTTTACGGGGAGCACCGAACACTGAAGCTTTCTTT. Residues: CASSLRGAPNTEAFF.

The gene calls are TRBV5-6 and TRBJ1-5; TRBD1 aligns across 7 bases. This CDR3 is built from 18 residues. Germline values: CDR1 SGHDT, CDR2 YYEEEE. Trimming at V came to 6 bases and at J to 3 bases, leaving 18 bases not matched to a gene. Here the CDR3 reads CASTKTGQARGSNQPQHF. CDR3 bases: TGTGCCAGCACAAAAACTGGACAGGCAAGGGGCTCCAATCAGCCCCAGCATTTT.

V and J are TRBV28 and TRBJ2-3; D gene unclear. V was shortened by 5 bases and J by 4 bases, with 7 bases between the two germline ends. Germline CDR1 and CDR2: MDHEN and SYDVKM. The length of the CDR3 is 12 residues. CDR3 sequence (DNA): TGTGCCAGCAGTATCCTAGCAGATACGCAGTATTTT. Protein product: CASSILADTQYF.

This chain's CDR3 is CASSLVSRGLAYEQFF. The CDR3 nucleotides are TGTGCCAGCAGCTTAGTGTCGAGGGGACTAGCCTATGAGCAGTTCTTC. The chain has TRBV7-8 and TRBJ2-1; the match to TRBD2 covers 9 bases. Trimming took 1 base from V and 8 from J; bases not matched to a gene: 9. Germline CDR1 and CDR2: SGHVS and FQNEAQ. The CDR3 consists of 16 residues. The whole variable domain, filled in from reference TRBV7-8 and TRBJ2-1, reads GAGVSQSPRYKVAKRGQDVALRCDPISGHVSLFWYQQALGQGPEFLTYFQNEAQLDKSGLPSDRFFAERPEGSVSTLKIQRTQQEDSAVYLCASSLVSRGLAYEQFFGPGTRLTVL.

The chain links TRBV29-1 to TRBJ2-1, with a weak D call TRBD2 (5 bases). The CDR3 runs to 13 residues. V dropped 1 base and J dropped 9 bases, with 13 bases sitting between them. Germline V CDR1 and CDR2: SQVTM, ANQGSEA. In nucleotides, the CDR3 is TGCAGCGTTGAAGGCAGAGTCGAGGGTGAGCAGTTCTTC. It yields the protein CSVEGRVEGEQFF.

The DNA for the CDR3 is TGTGCCAGCAGCCAATACAGGGGCTATGGCTACACCTTC. It codes for CASSQYRGYGYTF. The chain is built from TRBV14 and TRBJ1-2; TRBD1 agrees at 7 bases. This CDR3 is 13 amino acids long. Germline V gives CDR1 SGHDN, CDR2 FVKESK. J gave up 4 bases and V 2 bases, and 1 base lay outside the gene matches.

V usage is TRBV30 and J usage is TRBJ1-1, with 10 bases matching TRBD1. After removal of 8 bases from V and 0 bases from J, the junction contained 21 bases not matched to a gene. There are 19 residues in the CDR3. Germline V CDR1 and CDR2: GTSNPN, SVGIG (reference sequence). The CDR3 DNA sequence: TGTGCCCGGAATGAAGAACCGGGACAGGGGATGGGGATGAACACTGAAGCTTTCTTT. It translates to CARNEEPGQGMGMNTEAFF.

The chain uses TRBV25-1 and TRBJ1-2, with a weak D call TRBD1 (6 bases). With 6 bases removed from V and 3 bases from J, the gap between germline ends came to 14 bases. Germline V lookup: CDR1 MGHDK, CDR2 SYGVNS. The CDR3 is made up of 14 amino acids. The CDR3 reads CASSDFAGDYGYTF. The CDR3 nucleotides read TGTGCCAGCAGCGATTTTGCAGGGGACTATGGCTACACCTTC.

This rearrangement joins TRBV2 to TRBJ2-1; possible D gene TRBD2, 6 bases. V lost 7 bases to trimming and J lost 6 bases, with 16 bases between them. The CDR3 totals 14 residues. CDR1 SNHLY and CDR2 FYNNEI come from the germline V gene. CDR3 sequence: CASKAGPGLNEQFF. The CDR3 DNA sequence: TGTGCCAGCAAGGCGGGACCCGGCCTCAATGAGCAGTTCTTC. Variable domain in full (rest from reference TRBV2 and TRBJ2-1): EPEVTQTPSHQVTQMGQEVILRCVPISNHLYFYWYRQILGQKVEFLVSFYNNEISEKSEIFDDQFSVERPDGSNFTLKIRSTKLEDSAMYFCASKAGPGLNEQFFGPGTRLTVL.

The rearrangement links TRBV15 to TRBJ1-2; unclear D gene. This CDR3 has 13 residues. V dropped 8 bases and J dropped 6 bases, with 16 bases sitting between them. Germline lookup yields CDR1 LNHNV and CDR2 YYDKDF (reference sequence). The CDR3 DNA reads TGTGCCACCTCCGTCGTAAGGCAGGATGGCTACACCTTC. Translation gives CATSVVRQDGYTF. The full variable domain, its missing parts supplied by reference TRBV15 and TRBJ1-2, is DAMVIQNPRYQVTQFGKPVTLSCSQTLNHNVMYWYQQKSSQAPKLLFHYYDKDFNNEADTPDNFQSRRPNTSFCFLDIRSPGLGDTAMYLCATSVVRQDGYTFGSGTRLTVV.

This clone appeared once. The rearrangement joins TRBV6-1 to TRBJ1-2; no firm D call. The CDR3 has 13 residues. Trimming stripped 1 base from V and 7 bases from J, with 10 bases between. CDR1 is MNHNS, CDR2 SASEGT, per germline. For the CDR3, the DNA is TGTGCCAGCAGTGAAGAAGTAGCCCTTGGCTACACCTTC. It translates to CASSEEVALGYTF.

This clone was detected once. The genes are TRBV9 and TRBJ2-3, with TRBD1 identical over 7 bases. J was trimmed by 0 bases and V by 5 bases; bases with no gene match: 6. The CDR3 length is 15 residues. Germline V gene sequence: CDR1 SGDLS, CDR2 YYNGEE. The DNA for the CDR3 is TGTGCCAGCAGTCCCGGACAGGAGAGCACAGATACGCAGTATTTT. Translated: CASSPGQESTDTQYF.

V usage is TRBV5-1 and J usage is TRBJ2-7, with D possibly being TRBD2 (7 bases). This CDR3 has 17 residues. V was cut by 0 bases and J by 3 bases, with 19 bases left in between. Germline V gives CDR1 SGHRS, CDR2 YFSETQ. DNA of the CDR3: TGCGCCAGCAGCTTGGACTATGGAGGGGGGGCAGGCTACGAGCAGTACTTC. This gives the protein CASSLDYGGGAGYEQYF.

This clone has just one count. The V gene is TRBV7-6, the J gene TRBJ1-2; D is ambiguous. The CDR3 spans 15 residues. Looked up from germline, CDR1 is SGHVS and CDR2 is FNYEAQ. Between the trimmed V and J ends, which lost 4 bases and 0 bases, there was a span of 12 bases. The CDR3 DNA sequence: TGTGCCAGCAGCTCGTCAGGCGATCCTAACTATGGCTACACCTTC. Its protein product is CASSSSGDPNYGYTF.

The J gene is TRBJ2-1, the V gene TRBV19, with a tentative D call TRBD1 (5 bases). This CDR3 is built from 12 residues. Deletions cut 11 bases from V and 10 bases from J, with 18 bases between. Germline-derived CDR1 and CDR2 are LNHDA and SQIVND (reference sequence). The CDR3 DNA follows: TGTGCCTCCGCCATAGGGGCCCTCGAGCAGTTCTTC. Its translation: CASAIGALEQFF.

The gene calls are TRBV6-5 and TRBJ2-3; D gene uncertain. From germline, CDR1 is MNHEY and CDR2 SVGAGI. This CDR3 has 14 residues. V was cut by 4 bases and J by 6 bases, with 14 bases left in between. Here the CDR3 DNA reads TGTGCCAGCAGTTCCCCTGACTCGGCGGATACGCAGTATTTT. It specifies CASSSPDSADTQYF.

CDR3: CASRVTDRGYGYTF. Written as DNA, the CDR3 is TGCGCCAGCAGAGTGACCGACAGGGGGTATGGCTACACCTTC. The gene calls are TRBV5-1 and TRBJ1-2; 9 positions agree with TRBD1. This CDR3 region has 14 residues. With 5 bases clipped from V and 5 bases from J, the junction kept 7 bases outside the gene matches. The germline V gene has CDR1 SGHRS and CDR2 YFSETQ.

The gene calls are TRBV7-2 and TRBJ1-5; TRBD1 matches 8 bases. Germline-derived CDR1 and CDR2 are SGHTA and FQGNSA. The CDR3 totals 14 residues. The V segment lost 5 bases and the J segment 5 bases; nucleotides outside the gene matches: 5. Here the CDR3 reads CASSPGTGYQPQHF. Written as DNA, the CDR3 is TGTGCCAGCAGCCCCGGGACAGGATATCAGCCCCAGCATTTT.

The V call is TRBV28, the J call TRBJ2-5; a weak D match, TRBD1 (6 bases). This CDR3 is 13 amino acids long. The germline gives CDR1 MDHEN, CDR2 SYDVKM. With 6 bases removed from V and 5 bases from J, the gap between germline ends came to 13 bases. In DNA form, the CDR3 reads TGTGCCAGCAGCGTACAGGGTTGGGAGACCCAGTACTTC. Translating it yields CASSVQGWETQYF.

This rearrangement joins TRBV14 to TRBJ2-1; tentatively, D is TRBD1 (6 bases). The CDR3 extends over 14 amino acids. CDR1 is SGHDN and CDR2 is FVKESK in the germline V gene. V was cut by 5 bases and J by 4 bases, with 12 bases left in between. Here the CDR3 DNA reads TGTGCCAGCAGCAACCAGGGGTTATACAATGAGCAGTTCTTC. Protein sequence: CASSNQGLYNEQFF.

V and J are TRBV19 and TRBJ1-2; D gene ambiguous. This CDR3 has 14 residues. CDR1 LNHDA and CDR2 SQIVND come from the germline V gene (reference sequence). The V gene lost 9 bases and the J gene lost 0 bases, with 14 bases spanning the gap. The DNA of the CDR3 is TGTGCCAGCACGTTTTCAGCGGCTAACTATGGCTACACCTTC. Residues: CASTFSAANYGYTF.

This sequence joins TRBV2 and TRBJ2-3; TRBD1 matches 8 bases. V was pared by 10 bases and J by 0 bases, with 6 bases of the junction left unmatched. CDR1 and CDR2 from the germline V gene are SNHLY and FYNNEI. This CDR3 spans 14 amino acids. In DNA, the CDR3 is TGTGCCATCTCGACAGGGGATAGCACAGATACGCAGTATTTT. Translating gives CAISTGDSTDTQYF.